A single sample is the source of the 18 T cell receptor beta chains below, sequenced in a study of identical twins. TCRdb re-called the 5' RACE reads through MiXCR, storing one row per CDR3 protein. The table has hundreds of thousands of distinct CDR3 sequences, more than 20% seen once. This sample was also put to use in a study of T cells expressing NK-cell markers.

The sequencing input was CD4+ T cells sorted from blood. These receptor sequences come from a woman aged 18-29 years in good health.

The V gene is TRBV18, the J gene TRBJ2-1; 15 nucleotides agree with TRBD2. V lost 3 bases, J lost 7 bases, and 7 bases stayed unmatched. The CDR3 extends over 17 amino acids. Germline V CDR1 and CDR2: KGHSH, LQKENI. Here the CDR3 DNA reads TGTGCCAGCTCACCGAGGACTAGCGGGGGGGCATGGAATGAGCAGTTCTTC. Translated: CASSPRTSGGAWNEQFF.

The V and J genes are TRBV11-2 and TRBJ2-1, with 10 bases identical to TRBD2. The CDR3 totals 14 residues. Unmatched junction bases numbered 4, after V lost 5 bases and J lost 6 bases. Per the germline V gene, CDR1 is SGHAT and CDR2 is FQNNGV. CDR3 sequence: CASSRLAGANEQFF. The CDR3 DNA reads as TGTGCCAGCAGCCGCCTAGCGGGAGCCAATGAGCAGTTCTTC.

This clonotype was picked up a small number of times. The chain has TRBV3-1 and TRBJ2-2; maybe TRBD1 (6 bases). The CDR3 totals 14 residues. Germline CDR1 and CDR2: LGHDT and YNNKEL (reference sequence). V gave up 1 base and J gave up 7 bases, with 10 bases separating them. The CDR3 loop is CASSQGGGRGELFF. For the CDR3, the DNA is TGTGCCAGCAGCCAAGGAGGGGGACGCGGGGAGCTGTTTTTT.

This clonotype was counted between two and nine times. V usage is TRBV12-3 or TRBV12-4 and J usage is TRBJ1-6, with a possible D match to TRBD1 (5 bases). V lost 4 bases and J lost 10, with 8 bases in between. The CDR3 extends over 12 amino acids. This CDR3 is CASSSGISPLHF. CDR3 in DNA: TGTGCCAGCAGTTCAGGGATCTCACCCCTCCACTTT.

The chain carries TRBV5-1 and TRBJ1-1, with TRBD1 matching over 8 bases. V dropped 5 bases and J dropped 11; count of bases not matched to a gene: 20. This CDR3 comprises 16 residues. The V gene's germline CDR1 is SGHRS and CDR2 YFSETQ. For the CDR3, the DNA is TGCGCCAGCAGACCGGTTGGACAGGGAATGGGGCGAGTGGCTTTCTTT. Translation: CASRPVGQGMGRVAFF.

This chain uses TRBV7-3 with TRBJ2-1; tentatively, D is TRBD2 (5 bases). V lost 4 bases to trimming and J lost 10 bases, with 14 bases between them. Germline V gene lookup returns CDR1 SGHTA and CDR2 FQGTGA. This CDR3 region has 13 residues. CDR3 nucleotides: TGTGCCAGCAGCTCCTCGCTAGCTGGAGAGCAGTTCTTC. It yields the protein CASSSSLAGEQFF.

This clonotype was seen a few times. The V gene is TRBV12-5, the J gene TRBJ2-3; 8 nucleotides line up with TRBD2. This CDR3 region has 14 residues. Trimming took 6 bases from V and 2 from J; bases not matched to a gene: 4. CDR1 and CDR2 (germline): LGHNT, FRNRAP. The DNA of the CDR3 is TGTGCTAGTGGGCCGGGAGGGCCCACAGATACGCAGTATTTT. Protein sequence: CASGPGGPTDTQYF. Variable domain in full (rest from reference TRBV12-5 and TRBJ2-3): DARVTQTPRHKVTEMGQEVTMRCQPILGHNTVFWYRQTMMQGLELLAYFRNRAPLDDSGMPKDRFSAEMPDATLATLKIQPSEPRDSAVYFCASGPGGPTDTQYFGPGTRLTVL.

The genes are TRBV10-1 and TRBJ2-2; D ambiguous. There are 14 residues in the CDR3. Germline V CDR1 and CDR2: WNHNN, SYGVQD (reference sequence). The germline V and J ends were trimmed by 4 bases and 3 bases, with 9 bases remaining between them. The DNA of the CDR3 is TGCGCCAGCAGTGGCGGACGGGACACCGGGGAGCTGTTTTTT. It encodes CASSGGRDTGELFF.

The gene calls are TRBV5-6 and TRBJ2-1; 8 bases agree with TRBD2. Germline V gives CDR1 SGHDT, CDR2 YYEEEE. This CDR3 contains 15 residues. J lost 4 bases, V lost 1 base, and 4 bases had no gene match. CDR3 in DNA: TGTGCCAGCAGCTTGTTAACTAGCGGTTACAATGAGCAGTTCTTC. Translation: CASSLLTSGYNEQFF.

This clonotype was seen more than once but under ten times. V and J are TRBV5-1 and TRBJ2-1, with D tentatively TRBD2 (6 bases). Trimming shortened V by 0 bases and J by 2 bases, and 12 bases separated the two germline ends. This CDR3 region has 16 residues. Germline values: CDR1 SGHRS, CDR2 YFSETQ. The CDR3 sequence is CASSLDKRVAYNEQFF. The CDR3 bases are TGCGCCAGCAGCTTGGATAAGCGGGTAGCCTACAATGAGCAGTTCTTC.

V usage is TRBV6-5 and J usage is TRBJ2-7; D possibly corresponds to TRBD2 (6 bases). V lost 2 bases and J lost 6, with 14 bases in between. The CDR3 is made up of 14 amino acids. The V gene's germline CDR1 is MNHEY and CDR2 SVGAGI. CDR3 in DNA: TGTGCCAGCAGTTACGCGCGACTAGTTACCGAGCAGTACTTC. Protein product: CASSYARLVTEQYF.

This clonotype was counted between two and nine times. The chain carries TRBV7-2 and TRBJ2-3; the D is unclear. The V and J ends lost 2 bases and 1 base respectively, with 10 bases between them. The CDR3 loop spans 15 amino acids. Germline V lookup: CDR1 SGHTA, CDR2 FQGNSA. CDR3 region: CASSLKLFGTDTQYF. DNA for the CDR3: TGTGCCAGCAGCTTAAAGCTTTTCGGCACAGATACGCAGTATTTT.

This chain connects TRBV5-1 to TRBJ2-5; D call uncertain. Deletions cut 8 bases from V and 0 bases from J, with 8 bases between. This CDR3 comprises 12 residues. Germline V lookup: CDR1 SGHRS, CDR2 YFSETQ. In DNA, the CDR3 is TGCGCCAGTAAGACAAACCAAGAGACCCAGTACTTC. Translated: CASKTNQETQYF.

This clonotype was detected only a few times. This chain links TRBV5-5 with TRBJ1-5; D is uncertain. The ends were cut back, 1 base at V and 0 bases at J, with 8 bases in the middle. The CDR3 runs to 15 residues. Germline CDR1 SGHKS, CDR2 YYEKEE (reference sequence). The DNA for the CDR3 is TGTGCCAGCAGCTTGAACAGAAATAGCAATCAGCCCCAGCATTTT. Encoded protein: CASSLNRNSNQPQHF.

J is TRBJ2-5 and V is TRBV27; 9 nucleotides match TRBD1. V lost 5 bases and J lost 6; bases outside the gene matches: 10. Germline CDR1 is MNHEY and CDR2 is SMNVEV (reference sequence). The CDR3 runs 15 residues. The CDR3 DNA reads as TGTGCCAGCAGTACTCGGGACAGGGACATACAGACCCAGTACTTC. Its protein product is CASSTRDRDIQTQYF.

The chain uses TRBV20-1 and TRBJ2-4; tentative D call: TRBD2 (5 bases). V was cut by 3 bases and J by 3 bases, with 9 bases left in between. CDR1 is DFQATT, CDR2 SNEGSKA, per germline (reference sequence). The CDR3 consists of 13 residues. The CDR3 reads CSARVAGKNIQYF. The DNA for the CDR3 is TGCAGTGCTAGGGTGGCGGGCAAAAACATTCAGTACTTC.

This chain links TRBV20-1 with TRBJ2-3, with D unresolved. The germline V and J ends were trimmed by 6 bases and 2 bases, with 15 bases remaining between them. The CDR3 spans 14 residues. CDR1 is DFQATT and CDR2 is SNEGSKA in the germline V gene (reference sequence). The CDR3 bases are TGCAGTGCACACTCGCCATCTATCACAGATACGCAGTATTTT. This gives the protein CSAHSPSITDTQYF.

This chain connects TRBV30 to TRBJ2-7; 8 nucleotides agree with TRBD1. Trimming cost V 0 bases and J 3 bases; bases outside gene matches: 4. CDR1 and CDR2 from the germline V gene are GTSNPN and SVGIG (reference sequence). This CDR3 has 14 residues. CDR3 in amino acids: CAWSVSGGGYEQYF. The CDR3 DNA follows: TGTGCCTGGAGTGTCTCAGGGGGCGGCTACGAGCAGTACTTC.